This T cell receptor (beta chain) was documented in a study of T cell responses to AZD1222 COVID-19 vaccine (dated by TCRdb to 2020 to 2022). In the study overall: AZD1222 recipients with second doses at about 4 weeks or about 12 weeks were pooled, because spike-specific TCR depth and breadth did not differ between schedules. Trial participants were enrolled into age subgroups of 18-55, 56-69 and 70-plus years, which contained about 150, 28 and 57 TCR-sequenced participants, respectively. TCR sequencing covered some 250 trial participants: 200 to 220 given two doses of AZD1222 and 26 given two doses of MenACWY control vaccine.

V was cut back by 2 bases and J by 5 bases, leaving a gap of 9 bases between them. The CDR3 goes from the cysteine to the phenylalanine over 13 residues. The entry retains the CDR3 DNA only, 39 bases that are in frame from base 1. On the study overall, not on this receptor specifically: Participants were mostly white British and included more females than males, and it was suggested by the authors that clonal diversity may have been underestimated. Conclusions about previously exposed vaccinees are limited because only six or seven AZD1222 recipients were SARS-CoV-2 seropositive at baseline. CD4 TCRs associated with the vaccine covered the entire spike protein, and the dominant responses were in regions 160-218 and 743-854. After two AZD1222 doses, both the breadth and the depth of spike-specific TCRs were significantly higher than at day 0 and than in MenACWY recipients. Reportedly, close to half of the unique spike-specific TCRs recognized epitopes lying outside the regions that are mutated in the B.1.351 and B.1.1.7 variants. The 56-69-year group was small, and its depth increase did not reach significance, likely because of low power. Because no day 14 peak-response samples were available, repertoires were characterized only after the peak T cell response.

The sample's time point, from its label and the paper: baseline before first vaccination. Vaccinee samples came from UK trials COV001 and COV002, including a single-blind randomized controlled phase 2/3 trial of AZD1222 (ChAdOx1 nCoV-19) in healthy adults. Trial participant PBMC samples were collected at day 0 and day 28 after the second dose for TCRbeta chain sequencing. This clone was picked up one time. Its antigen is currently not known. No base qualities exist here, and no much larger clone lies one base off it. The CDR3 regions of human TCRbeta chains were analyzed by immunosequencing. Per the authors' processing: TCRs in the repertoires were matched against a reference library of SARS-CoV-2-specific TCRs that had been generated with the MIRA antigen-specificity platform. Breadth was defined as the fraction of unique TCRs that were SARS-CoV-2-associated, and depth was defined as the fraction of total T cells that were SARS-CoV-2-associated. Each spike-specific TCR was assigned to its reactive spike region and to a CD4 or CD8 class using the MIRA data. Log10-transformed breadth and depth values were compared by one-way ANOVA with Sidak's multiple comparisons tests. This is the immuneACCESS table as TCRdb keeps it, with only in-frame sequences that have V and J called. A part of the clones is gone; compared with another copy, unresolved V genes explain less than half, and the rest is unexplained. That table is the source of V, J and clone size, and D and trimming were worked out from the DNA. The sample table records about 150,000 clones; about nine tenths of these occur just once. The ten largest clonotypes hold roughly 1.9% of the sample.

The chain links TRBV12-3 or TRBV12-4 with TRBJ2-5; the D gene lacks a confident call. The sample consisted of peripheral blood, taken on day 0 of AZD1222 vaccination. This TCR was sampled from an adult in good health. The DNA sequence is as follows: TGTGCCAGCAGTTTAAACATCAGGGAGACCCAGTACTTC. Translated, it reads CASSLNIRETQYF.